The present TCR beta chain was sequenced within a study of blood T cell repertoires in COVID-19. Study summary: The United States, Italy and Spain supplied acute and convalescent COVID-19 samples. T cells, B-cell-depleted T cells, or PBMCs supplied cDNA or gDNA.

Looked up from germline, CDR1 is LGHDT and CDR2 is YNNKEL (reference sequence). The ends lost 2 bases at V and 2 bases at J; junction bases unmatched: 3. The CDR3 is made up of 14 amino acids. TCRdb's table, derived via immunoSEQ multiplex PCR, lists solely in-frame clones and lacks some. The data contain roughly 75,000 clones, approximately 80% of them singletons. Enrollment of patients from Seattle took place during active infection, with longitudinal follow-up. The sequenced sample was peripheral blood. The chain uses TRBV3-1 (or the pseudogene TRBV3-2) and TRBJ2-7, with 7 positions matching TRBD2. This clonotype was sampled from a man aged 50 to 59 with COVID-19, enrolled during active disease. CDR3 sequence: CASSQSGLAYEQYF. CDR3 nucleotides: TGTGCCAGCAGCCAAAGCGGACTAGCCTACGAGCAGTACTTC.